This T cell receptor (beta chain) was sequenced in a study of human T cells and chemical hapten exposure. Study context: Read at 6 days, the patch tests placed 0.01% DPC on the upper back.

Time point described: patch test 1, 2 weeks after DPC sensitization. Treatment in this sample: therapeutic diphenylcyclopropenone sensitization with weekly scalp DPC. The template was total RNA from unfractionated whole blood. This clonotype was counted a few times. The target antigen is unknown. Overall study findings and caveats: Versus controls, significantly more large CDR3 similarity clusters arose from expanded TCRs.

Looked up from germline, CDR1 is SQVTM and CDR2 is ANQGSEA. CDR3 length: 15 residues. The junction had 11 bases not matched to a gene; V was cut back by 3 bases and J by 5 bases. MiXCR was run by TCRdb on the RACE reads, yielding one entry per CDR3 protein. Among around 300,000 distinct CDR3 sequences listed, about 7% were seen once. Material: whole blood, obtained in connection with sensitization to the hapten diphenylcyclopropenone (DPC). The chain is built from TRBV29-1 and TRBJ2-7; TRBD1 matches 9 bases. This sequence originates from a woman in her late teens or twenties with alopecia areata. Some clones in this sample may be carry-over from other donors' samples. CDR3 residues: CSVDSRRQGVNEQYF. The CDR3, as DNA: TGCAGCGTTGACTCTCGGAGACAGGGGGTGAACGAGCAGTACTTC.